The rows below give T cell receptor beta chains drawn from one sample of a study of blood T cell repertoires in COVID-19. The data were produced by immunoSEQ multiplex PCR, yet TCRdb's version contains in-frame clones alone and is incomplete. The table lists more than 95,000 clones, roughly 82% of them singletons. The source material was peripheral blood. The receptors originated from a human donor in a cohort sampled during active COVID-19. Both conserved end residues are part of each CDR3. D genes are given only for firm matches. Rows give clone size only sometimes, using once, few, many, or a class for an expanded clone.

abundance	j_gene	d_gene	v_gene	CDR3aa	CDR3nt
once	TRBJ1-5	TRBD1	TRBV28	CASSSGQGSGQPQHF	TGTGCCAGCAGTTCTGGACAGGGGTCAGGTCAGCCCCAGCATTTT
-	TRBJ1-3	-	TRBV18	CASSPGTPFSGNTIYF	TGTGCCAGCTCACCCGGGACACCCTTCTCTGGAAACACCATATATTTT
-	TRBJ2-7	-	TRBV10-3	CAITPGRGYEQYF	TGTGCCATCACCCCCGGTAGGGGTTACGAGCAGTACTTC
once	TRBJ2-1	-	TRBV29-1	CSVEVGRGAVKYNEQFF	TGCAGCGTTGAAGTCGGGCGGGGCGCCGTAAAATACAATGAGCAGTTCTTC
-	TRBJ1-1	-	TRBV12-3/TRBV12-4	CASSFSWGQGTFF	-
-	TRBJ1-2	TRBD1	TRBV7-8	CASSLTRTGSFQSYGYTF	TGTGCCAGCAGCTTAACGCGGACAGGCAGTTTCCAGAGCTATGGCTACACCTTC
-	TRBJ2-1	TRBD1	TRBV4-3	CASSQEPAGQGGEQFF	TGCGCCAGCAGCCAAGAACCTGCCGGACAGGGAGGTGAGCAGTTCTTC
-	TRBJ1-3	-	TRBV11-2	CASSLERGSGNTIYF	TGTGCCAGCAGCTTAGAGAGAGGGTCTGGAAACACCATATATTTT
-	TRBJ1-2	TRBD1	TRBV19	CASIPGQGHGYTF	TGTGCCAGTATCCCGGGACAGGGTCATGGCTACACCTTC
-	TRBJ1-1	-	TRBV27	CASSFRSEAFF	TGTGCCAGCAGTTTTCGGTCTGAAGCTTTCTTT
-	TRBJ1-6	-	TRBV7-2	CASMYRDESPLHF	TGTGCCAGCATGTACAGGGACGAGTCACCCCTCCACTTT
-	TRBJ2-2	-	TRBV4-2	CASSQGAGGTGELFF	TGTGCCAGCAGCCAAGGGGCAGGGGGGACCGGGGAGCTGTTTTTT
-	TRBJ2-7	-	TRBV30	CAWSANTYEQYF	TGTGCCTGGAGCGCGAATACCTACGAGCAGTACTTC
-	TRBJ1-4	TRBD1	TRBV10-3	CAITATQGVGEKLFF	TGTGCCATCACCGCAACACAGGGGGTGGGAGAAAAACTGTTTTTT
few	TRBJ1-2	TRBD1	TRBV4-1	CASSHDQGARGYTF	TGCGCCAGCAGCCACGACCAGGGGGCGCGTGGCTACACCTTC
-	TRBJ1-2	TRBD1	TRBV7-2	CASGTTGGYGGYTF	TGTGCCAGCGGCACTACAGGGGGATACGGGGGCTACACCTTC
-	TRBJ2-1	TRBD2	TRBV5-1	CASSLAGADNEQFF	TGCGCCAGCAGCCTAGCGGGGGCGGACAATGAGCAGTTCTTC
-	TRBJ1-6	-	TRBV7-9	CASSNPGDSPLHF	TGTGCCAGCAGCAATCCAGGGGACTCACCCCTCCACTTT
-	TRBJ1-1	TRBD1	TRBV27	CASGFWTGDTEAFF	TGTGCCAGCGGCTTTTGGACAGGGGACACTGAAGCTTTCTTT
-	TRBJ1-3	TRBD1	TRBV12-5	CASGFRRTGPSGNTIYF	TGTGCTAGTGGTTTCCGAAGGACAGGGCCCTCCGGAAACACCATATATTTT
few	TRBJ1-6	-	TRBV19	CASGDSSYNSPLHF	TGTGCCAGTGGTGACAGCTCCTATAATTCACCCCTCCACTTT
once	TRBJ2-2	-	TRBV7-8	CASSLPRRRDRLNTGELFF	TGTGCCAGCAGCTTGCCGCGCCGTCGCGACAGGCTGAACACCGGGGAGCTGTTTTTT
once	TRBJ2-3	-	TRBV19	CASSIRVLSTDTQYF	TGTGCCAGTAGTATACGGGTTCTCAGCACAGATACGCAGTATTTT
-	TRBJ1-3	-	TRBV12-3/TRBV12-4	CASSPRNTIYF	TGTGCCAGCAGCCCTAGAAACACCATATATTTT
-	TRBJ1-2	TRBD1	TRBV2	CATSGQSKGYTF	TGTGCCACTTCGGGACAGAGTAAGGGCTACACCTTC
few	TRBJ1-1	-	TRBV12-3/TRBV12-4	CASSSDTEAFF	TGTGCCAGCAGTTCCGACACTGAAGCTTTCTTT
-	TRBJ2-2	TRBD2	TRBV7-3	CASSLTGVGLVNTGELFF	TGTGCCAGCAGCTTAACGGGTGTCGGACTAGTGAACACCGGGGAGCTGTTTTTT
-	TRBJ1-6	-	TRBV5-8	CASSLFGGTAINSPLHF	TGTGCCAGCAGCTTGTTCGGGGGAACAGCTATTAATTCACCCCTCCACTTT
-	TRBJ2-4	TRBD2	TRBV2	CASRTSGGPVGNIQYF	TGTGCCAGCAGGACTAGCGGGGGGCCCGTGGGGAACATTCAGTACTTC
-	TRBJ2-3	-	TRBV3-1/TRBV3-2	CASSQPRGHTQYF	TGTGCCAGCAGCCAACCGAGAGGGCATACGCAGTATTTT
many	TRBJ2-3	TRBD2	TRBV2	CASSDLTSGGAADTQYF	TGTGCCAGCAGCGACCTGACTAGCGGGGGGGCCGCGGATACGCAGTATTTT
-	TRBJ1-2	-	TRBV4-3	CASSQELGSYGYTF	TGCGCCAGCAGCCAAGAGCTGGGCAGCTATGGCTACACCTTC
-	TRBJ2-3	TRBD2	TRBV15	CATSRPSGGVDTQYF	TGTGCCACCAGCAGACCTAGCGGGGGGGTAGATACGCAGTATTTT
once	TRBJ2-7	-	TRBV14	CASSHGGSYEQYF	TGTGCCAGCAGCCACGGGGGCTCCTACGAGCAGTACTTC
-	TRBJ1-2	-	TRBV9	CASSRRGGPPNYGYTF	TGTGCCAGCAGCCGGAGGGGGGGCCCCCCAAACTATGGCTACACCTTC
-	TRBJ1-2	-	TRBV5-1	CASSSGLETKGDYGYTF	TGCGCCAGCAGCTCGGGGTTGGAGACGAAGGGGGACTATGGCTACACCTTC
-	TRBJ2-3	-	TRBV7-9	CASSRGTDTQYF	TGTGCCAGCAGCCGGGGTACAGATACGCAGTATTTT
-	TRBJ1-2	TRBD1	TRBV28	CASTWDRGLYGYTF	TGTGCCAGCACGTGGGACAGGGGACTTTATGGCTACACCTTC
once	TRBJ2-2	TRBD2	TRBV7-6	CASSSGGVGANTGELFF	TGTGCCAGCAGCTCGGGGGGGGTCGGGGCGAACACCGGGGAGCTGTTTTTT
-	TRBJ1-1	-	TRBV6-2/TRBV6-3	CASSLHRNTEAFF	TGTGCCAGCAGTCTGCACAGGAACACTGAAGCTTTCTTT
-	TRBJ1-2	-	TRBV6-2/TRBV6-3	CASTPPAGPANYGYTF	TGTGCCAGCACCCCCCCCGCGGGTCCAGCTAACTATGGCTACACCTTC